This T cell receptor (beta chain) was identified during a study of blood T cells in healthy people across ages. Findings and limits, study-wide: Donor CMV infection status was unknown, possibly confounding age-related changes in expanded clonotypes.

This clonotype appeared a few times. The antigen is undetermined. Around 10 milliliters was the volume of peripheral blood drawn from each donor. This CDR3 has 15 residues. With 1 base removed from V and 7 bases from J, the gap between germline ends came to 14 bases. CDR1 is LGHNA and CDR2 is YSLEER in the germline V gene. PCR was performed a second time for roughly 7 to 11 cycles using a sample-barcoded 5' primer and a J-beta primer mix. Each cDNA molecule was tagged by a template-switch adaptor that had 12 random nucleotides. Every individual sample yielded 2.5 million or more paired-end reads (each containing CDR3). TCRdb used MiXCR to reprocess the 5' RACE reads, holding one entry per CDR3 protein. The repertoire consists of roughly 2 million distinct CDR3 sequences, with 49% occurring once and the leading ten covering approximately 2.1%.

The receptor comes from a woman aged 40 to 55 in good health. Sequencing used blood. The V and J genes are TRBV4-3 and TRBJ2-1; tentatively, D is TRBD2 (5 bases). CDR3 protein: CASSQGAAEGNEQFF. Written as DNA, the CDR3 is TGCGCCAGCAGCCAAGGGGCAGCTGAGGGAAATGAGCAGTTCTTC.